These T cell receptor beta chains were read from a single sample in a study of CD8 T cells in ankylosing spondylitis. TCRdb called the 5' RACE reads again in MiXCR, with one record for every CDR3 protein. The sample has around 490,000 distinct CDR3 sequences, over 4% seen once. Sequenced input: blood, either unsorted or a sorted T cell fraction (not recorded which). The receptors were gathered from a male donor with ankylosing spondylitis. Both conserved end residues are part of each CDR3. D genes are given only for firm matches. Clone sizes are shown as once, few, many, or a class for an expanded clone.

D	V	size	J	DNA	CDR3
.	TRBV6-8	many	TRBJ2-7	TGTGCCAGCAGGGAACCAGGGGAATGCTACGAGCAGTACTTC	CASREPGECYEQYF
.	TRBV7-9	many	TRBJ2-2	TGTGCCAGCAGCTTGGTCTCCAACACCGGGGAGCTGTTTTTT	CASSLVSNTGELFF
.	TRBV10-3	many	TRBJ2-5	TGTGCCATCAGTGAGTCCCGGGTCGGTCAAGAGACCCAGTACTTC	CAISESRVGQETQYF
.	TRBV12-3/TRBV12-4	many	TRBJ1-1	TGTGCCAGCAGTTGGACCGAGGCCACTGAAGCTTTCTTT	CASSWTEATEAFF
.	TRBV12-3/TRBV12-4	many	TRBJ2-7	TGTGCCAGCAGTTTAGCGGGGGCTAGCTCCTACGAGCAGTACTTC	CASSLAGASSYEQYF
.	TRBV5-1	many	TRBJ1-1	TGCGCCAGCAGCTTGGGGTATGGGGACACTGAAGCTTTCTTT	CASSLGYGDTEAFF
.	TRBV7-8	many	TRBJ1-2	TGTGCCAGCAGCCCGCGTGGCAGAAGGCTAGTGGATGGCTACACCTTC	CASSPRGRRLVDGYTF
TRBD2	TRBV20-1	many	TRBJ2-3	TGCAGTGCTAGAGACGGGAGGGCCTCTGATACGCAGTATTTT	CSARDGRASDTQYF
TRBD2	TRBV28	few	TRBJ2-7	TGTGCCAGCAGTTTGACTAGCGGGAGCAACTACGAGCAGTACTTC	CASSLTSGSNYEQYF
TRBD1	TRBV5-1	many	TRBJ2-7	TGCGCCAGCAGCCCCCGGATGCAGGGGGCCCCATCCTACGAGCAGTACTTC	CASSPRMQGAPSYEQYF
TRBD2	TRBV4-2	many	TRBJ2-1	TGTGCCAGCAGCCAAGATTCTCTCGGGAGCGGGAGTCATGAGCAGTTCTTC	CASSQDSLGSGSHEQFF
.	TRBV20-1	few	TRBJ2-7	TGCAGTGCCAACCTAGGAGACGAGCAGTACTTC	CSANLGDEQYF
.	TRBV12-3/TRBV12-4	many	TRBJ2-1	TGTGCCAGCAGTTTATCAAGCGGGCACAATGAGCAGTTCTTC	CASSLSSGHNEQFF
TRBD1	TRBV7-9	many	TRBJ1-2	TGTGCCACGGAGGGACAGGGTACCTATGGCTACACCTTC	CATEGQGTYGYTF
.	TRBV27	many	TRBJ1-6	TGTGCCAGCAGTCCTCGGGGGAAGAGAAATTCACCCCTCCACTTT	CASSPRGKRNSPLHF
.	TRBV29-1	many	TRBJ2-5	TGCAGCGTTGGTGACAGAATTCAAGAGACCCAGTACTTC	CSVGDRIQETQYF
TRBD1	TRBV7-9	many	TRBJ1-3	TGTGCCAGCAGCTCGGACAGGGAAACTGGAAACACCATATATTTT	CASSSDRETGNTIYF
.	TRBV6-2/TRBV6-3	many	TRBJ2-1	TGTGCCAGCACCTTCGCGGGGAATGAGCAGTTCTTC	CASTFAGNEQFF
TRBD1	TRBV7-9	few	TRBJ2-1	TGTGCCAGCAGCTTCGGGACAGGGGTAGACAATGAGCAGTTCTTC	CASSFGTGVDNEQFF
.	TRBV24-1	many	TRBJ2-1	TGTGCCACCAGTGATTTCCGCGAGGGGGACTACAATGAGCAGTTCTTC	CATSDFREGDYNEQFF
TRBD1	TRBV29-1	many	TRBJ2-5	TGCAGCGTCGATACAGGGGCAAGGGAGACCCAGTACTTC	CSVDTGARETQYF
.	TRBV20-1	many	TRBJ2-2	TGCAGTGCTACCAGGGCCAACACCGGGGAGCTGTTTTTT	CSATRANTGELFF
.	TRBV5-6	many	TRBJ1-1	TGTGCCAGCAACCTAAACGGACGGAACACTGAAGCTTTCTTT	CASNLNGRNTEAFF
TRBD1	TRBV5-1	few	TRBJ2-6	TGCGCCAGCAGCAAAAGACAGGGGAATGGGGCCAACGTCCTGACTTTC	CASSKRQGNGANVLTF
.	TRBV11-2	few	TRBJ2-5	TGTGCCAGCAGCTCGTTAGGACCCCGGGGATTAAAAGAGACCCAGTACTTC	CASSSLGPRGLKETQYF
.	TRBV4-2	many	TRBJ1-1	TGTGCCAGCAGCCAAATAGGACAGACTGAAGCTTTCTTT	CASSQIGQTEAFF
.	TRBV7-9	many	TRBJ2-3	TGTGCCAGCAGCTTATTTCAGGACACAGATACGCAGTATTTT	CASSLFQDTDTQYF
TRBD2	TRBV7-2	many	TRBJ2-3	TGTGCCAGCAGCTTACGCGGGAGAATCCCGCAGACAGATACGCAGTATTTT	CASSLRGRIPQTDTQYF
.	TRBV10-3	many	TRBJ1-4	TGTGCCATCAGTGACTGGCAGGGAGGGATGGTTGAAAAACTGTTTTTT	CAISDWQGGMVEKLFF